The following is a T cell receptor beta chain sequence with its context. What it binds is unknown. The junction shows a germline mismatch at one end, possibly a read error. The source of the sample is a study of tumor-infiltrating lymphocytes in primary liver carcinoma. Investigators took RNA and DNA out together from about 21-30 mg of unsorted bulk tissue. Overall study results and limits: The proportion of top clones found throughout all five tumor regions was only about 7-25%.

Total RNA (roughly 530 ng) served as template for TCR beta cDNA synthesis primed by a constant-region primer. Three rounds of nested multiplex PCR with slightly modified ARM-PCR produced TCR beta libraries. The study ran its first two PCR rounds for approximately 10 cycles each, using TRBV1-TRBV30 forward primers and a C-beta reverse primer. TCRdb fed the multiplex PCR reads into MiXCR, producing one record per CDR3 protein. The sample contains roughly 200,000 distinct CDR3 sequences, around four fifths of which appear only once. CDR3 length: 16 amino acids. Germline assignment: CDR1 SQVTM and CDR2 ANQGSEA.

V and J are TRBV29-1 and TRBJ2-1, with 15 bases matching TRBD2. Sequenced material: tumor tissue from primary liver carcinoma. The source is a man in his forties with primary liver carcinoma and hepatitis B virus infection. This CDR3 is CSVEPSGTSGRNEQSF. The CDR3 nucleotides read TGCAGTGTTGAACCGTCCGGGACTAGCGGGAGGAATGAGCAGTCCTTC.